This T cell receptor beta chain was found in a study of patients and donors after allogeneic stem cell transplantation. MiXCR, run by TCRdb on the RT-PCR reads, gives a single entry per CDR3 protein. The table has 800,000 to 1,000,000 distinct CDR3 sequences, roughly 17% seen once. This clonotype was seen a few times. V gave up 3 bases and J gave up 6 bases; unmatched junction bases: 12. CDR1 is MNHNS, CDR2 SASEGT, per germline. The CDR3 runs to 16 residues. The receptor comes from a human donor who was either an allogeneic HSCT recipient or a stem cell or donor lymphocyte infusion donor (not recorded which). It is not recorded whose cells these are; they may come from a transplant donor. The chain uses TRBV6-1 and TRBJ2-3; 7 bases line up with TRBD1. The sample was blood, either unsorted or a sorted T cell fraction (not recorded which). The CDR3 region is CASSDPGQPVVDTQYF. Here the CDR3 DNA reads TGTGCCAGCAGTGACCCGGGACAGCCCGTTGTTGATACGCAGTATTTT.